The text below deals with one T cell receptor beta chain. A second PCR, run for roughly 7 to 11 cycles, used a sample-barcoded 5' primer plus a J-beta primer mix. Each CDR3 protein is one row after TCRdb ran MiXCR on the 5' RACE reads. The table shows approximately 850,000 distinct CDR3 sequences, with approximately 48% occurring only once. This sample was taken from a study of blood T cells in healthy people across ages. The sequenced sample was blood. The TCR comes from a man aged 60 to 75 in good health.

The CDR3 DNA sequence: TGTGCCAGCAACCTTGACAGGGGGAGCGACGAGCAGTACTTC. Its protein product is CASNLDRGSDEQYF. The chain uses TRBV6-5 and TRBJ2-7, with TRBD1 matching 9 bases. Losses at the gene ends were 7 bases for V and 5 bases for J; bases not matched to a gene: 9. CDR3 length: 14 residues. Germline V lookup: CDR1 MNHEY, CDR2 SVGAGI.